This T cell receptor beta chain was documented in a study of T cells and Merkel cell carcinoma outcomes. Here immunoSEQ multiplex PCR was the method, and the copy in TCRdb shows in-frame clones only, minus some. The sample lists 10,000 or so clones, around 95% occurring once. As for this clone: Its target is not known.

The V end was cut by 4 bases, the J end by 12 bases, with 16 bases between. Germline CDR1 SGDLS, CDR2 YYNGEE. This CDR3 contains 13 residues. Whole-study findings and limits: Reportedly, T-cell repertoire with density predicts Merkel cell carcinoma outcomes.

Sequencing used tumor tissue from Merkel cell carcinoma. The chain is built from TRBV9 and TRBJ1-4, with D unclear. This clonotype originated in a human donor with Merkel cell carcinoma. DNA for the CDR3: TGTGCCAGCAGCTCGATGGGTGGCCGGGAACTGTTTTTT. Protein product: CASSSMGGRELFF.